The 28 T cell receptor beta chains below come from one sample, sequenced in a study of post-analysis software for immune sequencing data. General study results and limits: Roughly five TRBV segments, including TRBV5-6, TRBV5-1 and TRBV20-1, were more frequent in patients than controls.

Presence of unique molecular identifiers characterized the TCR beta cDNA libraries. From the PCR reads, TCRdb called clonotypes with MiXCR, one entry per CDR3 protein. This sample yields more than 500,000 distinct CDR3 sequences, of which 30% to 40% are seen a single time; 5% to 6% belongs to the top ten. The antigens these receptors bind are not known. The sample was blood. These receptors were collected from a girl between 2 and 17 years old with multiple sclerosis.

J is TRBJ1-1 and V is TRBV4-1, with 9 bases aligning to TRBD1. V lost 2 bases and J lost 5; bases outside the gene matches: 6. Germline V gene sequence: CDR1 MGHRA, CDR2 YSYEKL. The CDR3 is 15 residues long. In DNA, the CDR3 is TGCGCCAGCAGCCAATCGGACAGGGGCGAGACTGAAGCTTTCTTT. Its protein is CASSQSDRGETEAFF.

This clonotype appeared a single time. V is TRBV20-1 and J is TRBJ2-7; 7 bases map to TRBD2. This CDR3 is 16 amino acids long. Germline lookup yields CDR1 DFQATT and CDR2 SNEGSKA (reference sequence). Unmatched junction bases numbered 8, after V lost 0 bases and J lost 0 bases. The CDR3 reads CSARDQGGNNSYEQYF. As DNA, the CDR3 is TGCAGTGCTAGAGATCAGGGAGGGAACAACTCCTACGAGCAGTACTTC.

This clonotype was seen a handful of times. This rearrangement joins TRBV6-5 to TRBJ2-1; 7 nucleotides match TRBD2. The J call may be incorrect, as the DNA end agrees better with TRBJ2-7. This CDR3 spans 15 amino acids. CDR1 and CDR2 (germline): MNHEY, SVGAGI. The CDR3 DNA is TGTGCCAGCAGAGACTTCGGGGGGTCCTACAATGAGCAGTACTTC. Protein: CASRDFGGSYNEQYF.

Comments on this clonotype: Mismatch with germline at one junction end may stem from a read error. This chain uses TRBV4-1 with TRBJ2-3, with D unresolved. CDR1 and CDR2 from the germline V gene are MGHRA and YSYEKL. This CDR3 contains 12 residues. The CDR3 region has the DNA TGCGCCAGCAGCCCCCGAACAGATACGCGGTATTTT. Translating it yields CASSPRTDTRYF.

The CDR3 DNA sequence: TGTGCCAGTAGTATCACCTCAGGGCCCAATGAGCAGTTCTTC. Protein: CASSITSGPNEQFF. This chain connects TRBV19 to TRBJ2-1; possible D gene TRBD1, 5 bases. Trimming pared 3 bases from V and 6 bases from J, leaving 12 bases between. This CDR3 is 14 amino acids long. Germline loops: CDR1 LNHDA, CDR2 SQIVND (reference sequence).

This clonotype occurred a few times. V usage is TRBV14 and J usage is TRBJ1-2, with 9 nucleotides matching TRBD1. The CDR3 runs to 15 residues. Germline lookup yields CDR1 SGHDN and CDR2 FVKESK. V gave up 4 bases and J gave up 4 bases; unmatched junction bases: 7. The CDR3 DNA is TGTGCCAGCAGCCGAGCCGGGACAGGGATCTATGGCTACACCTTC. This translates into CASSRAGTGIYGYTF.

The chain employs TRBV5-1 and TRBJ2-5; TRBD2 aligns across 8 bases. Germline trimming cut 4 bases from V and 11 bases from J; bases unmatched to any gene: 22. The CDR3 has 17 amino acids. Germline CDR1 is SGHRS and CDR2 is YFSETQ. The chain's CDR3 is CASSAGTGTRNWDEQYF. The CDR3 DNA sequence: TGCGCCAGCAGCGCGGGAACCGGGACTAGGAATTGGGATGAGCAGTACTTC.

V gene TRBV6-6 combines with J gene TRBJ1-3; D call uncertain. The CDR3 runs to 15 residues. Germline CDR1 is MNHNY and CDR2 is SVGAGI (reference sequence). Trimming removed 2 bases at V and 0 bases at J, with 8 bases between. DNA for the CDR3: TGTGCCAGCAGTTACGTAGGCAGCTCTGGAAACACCATATATTTT. This translates into CASSYVGSSGNTIYF.

The chain is built from TRBV20-1 and TRBJ1-1; tentative D call: TRBD1 (6 bases). Trimming removed 6 bases at V and 4 bases at J, with 12 bases between. This CDR3 has 12 amino acids. Germline lookup yields CDR1 DFQATT and CDR2 SNEGSKA (reference sequence). This chain's CDR3 is CSANRDRTEAFF. The CDR3 nucleotides read TGCAGTGCAAACAGGGATCGCACTGAAGCTTTCTTT.

The V and J genes are TRBV13 and TRBJ2-3; D may match TRBD1 or TRBD2 (6 bases each). Germline CDR1 is PRHDT and CDR2 is FYEKMQ (reference sequence). The CDR3 sequence is 16 residues long. V was shortened by 1 base and J by 10 bases, with 21 bases between the two germline ends. The CDR3 DNA follows: TGTGCCAGCAGCTTAGCGGGGGCAAAAAGGGTTCTTCCGCAGTATTTT. This translates into CASSLAGAKRVLPQYF.

The CDR3 loop is CASSFNTGPSYEQYF. Here the CDR3 DNA reads TGTGCCAGCAGCTTTAATACTGGACCGTCCTACGAGCAGTACTTC. The V gene is TRBV7-9, the J gene TRBJ2-7, with D unresolved. Germline loops: CDR1 SEHNR, CDR2 FQNEAQ (reference sequence). V was clipped by 3 bases and J by 1 base, with 13 bases between them. The CDR3 contains 15 residues.

Comment on this clonotype: Relative to the germline gene, one junction end is altered; a read error may explain this. This chain uses TRBV6-5 with TRBJ2-3; no clear D. CDR3 size: 17 residues. The germline CDR1 and CDR2 sequences are MNHEY and SVGAGI. The CDR3 spells CASSYSAQLTSTDTQYF. The CDR3 DNA sequence: TGTGCCAGTAGTTACTCGGCGCAGTTGACTAGCACAGATACGCAGTATTTT.

In nucleotides, the CDR3 is TGTGCCAGCAGTTCCCCGGTGAACACTGAAGCTTTCTTT. Translation: CASSSPVNTEAFF. The genes are TRBV6-5 and TRBJ1-1; D unclear. The germline gives CDR1 MNHEY, CDR2 SVGAGI. This CDR3 spans 13 amino acids. Trimming took off 4 bases at V and 0 bases at J, with 6 bases between the two ends.

This clonotype came up a few times. This rearrangement joins TRBV5-1 to TRBJ1-1; a possible D gene is TRBD1 (6 bases). The CDR3 contains 16 residues. The V end lost 4 bases, the J end lost 0 bases, and 16 bases lay between the germline ends. Germline V CDR1 and CDR2: SGHRS, YFSETQ. CDR3 coding DNA: TGCGCCAGCAGCCTTGGTACAGGGCACCTGAACACTGAAGCTTTCTTT. Translating it yields CASSLGTGHLNTEAFF.

This clonotype was counted a single time. The chain employs TRBV12-3 or TRBV12-4 and TRBJ2-2, with D hard to call. Between the trimmed V and J ends, which lost 4 bases and 7 bases, there was a span of 4 bases. This CDR3 has 11 residues. This chain's CDR3 is CASSYGGELFF. The DNA of the CDR3 is TGTGCCAGCAGTTACGGCGGGGAGCTGTTTTTT.

The chain links TRBV20-1 to TRBJ1-4; D is possibly TRBD1 (6 bases). This CDR3 has 13 amino acids. Per the germline V gene, CDR1 is DFQATT and CDR2 is SNEGSKA (reference sequence). Between the trimmed V and J ends, which lost 4 bases and 1 base, there was a span of 7 bases. CDR3 nucleotides: TGCAGTGCTACACAGGGAACTAATGAAAAACTGTTTTTT. Its translation is CSATQGTNEKLFF.

A few counts support this clonotype. The CDR3 region has the DNA TGTGCCAGCAGCCAAGAAGTTCCAGCGGGGGTCAATAAAAACATTCAGTACTTC. Its protein is CASSQEVPAGVNKNIQYF. The chain combines TRBV4-2 with TRBJ2-4; 8 nucleotides match TRBD2. V lost 0 bases, J lost 4 bases, and 11 bases stayed unmatched. The CDR3 consists of 18 residues. CDR1 is LGHNA, CDR2 YNFKEQ, per germline.

This clonotype showed up just a few times. This rearrangement joins TRBV20-1 to TRBJ1-5; D call uncertain. The CDR3 loop spans 14 amino acids. Germline V CDR1 and CDR2: DFQATT, SNEGSKA (reference sequence). V lost 5 bases and J 1 base, leaving 12 bases between the germline ends. In DNA form, the CDR3 reads TGCAGTGCTCTGACGGATACCAGCAATCAGCCCCAGCATTTT. Translated: CSALTDTSNQPQHF.

A note on this clonotype: Being one base from a much bigger clone, this may be a read error. The chain couples TRBV20-1 to TRBJ1-2; no clear D gene. The CDR3 length is 12 residues. Germline V lookup: CDR1 DFQATT, CDR2 SNEGSKA (reference sequence). The CDR3 bases are TGCAGTGCTCAAGTTTTTGACTATGGCAACACCTTC. Protein product: CSAQVFDYGNTF.

The J gene is TRBJ1-5, the V gene TRBV20-1; 7 bases line up with TRBD1. The CDR3 spans 13 residues. The ends lost 2 bases at V and 11 bases at J; junction bases unmatched: 9. CDR1 is DFQATT, CDR2 SNEGSKA, per germline (reference sequence). In nucleotides, the CDR3 is TGCAGTGCTAGATCCGACAGGGCCAGGACCCAGCATTTT. Protein sequence: CSARSDRARTQHF.

The chain joins TRBV21-1 to TRBJ1-3. TRBV21-1 is termed a pseudogene. The CDR3 totals 15 residues. CDR3 sequence: CASSKGRDSGNTIYF. For the CDR3, the DNA is TGTGCCAGCAGCAAAGGCCGTGACTCTGGAAACACCATATATTTT.

This clonotype was recorded a few times. V usage is TRBV15 and J usage is TRBJ1-1, with D uncertain. CDR1 LNHNV and CDR2 YYDKDF come from the germline V gene (reference sequence). V shed 0 bases and J shed 1 base, with 9 bases lying between them. The CDR3 sequence is 15 residues long. CDR3 nucleotide sequence: TGTGCCACCAGCAGAGATCTTAGGACGAACACTGAAGCTTTCTTT. It yields the protein CATSRDLRTNTEAFF. Full variable domain (outside the CDR3, taken from reference TRBV15 and TRBJ1-1): DAMVIQNPRYQVTQFGKPVTLSCSQTLNHNVMYWYQQKSSQAPKLLFHYYDKDFNNEADTPDNFQSRRPNTSFCFLDIRSPGLGDTAMYLCATSRDLRTNTEAFFGQGTRLTVV.

This clonotype was found a few times. This chain joins TRBV5-1 and TRBJ1-2, with D possibly TRBD1 on 5 matching bases. Trimming cost V 6 bases and J 3 bases, with 9 bases left between them. This CDR3 comprises 12 residues. From germline, CDR1 is SGHRS and CDR2 YFSETQ. CDR3 in DNA: TGCGCCAGCATCTCGACAGACTATGGCTACACCTTC. This codes for CASISTDYGYTF.

This clonotype occurred a few times. The chain has TRBV3-1 and TRBJ2-5; 8 bases fit TRBD2. Germline CDR1 LGHDT, CDR2 YNNKEL (reference sequence). V trimming: 1 base; J trimming: 3 bases; junction bases outside the gene matches: 1. The CDR3 has 14 residues. Written as DNA, the CDR3 is TGTGCCAGCAGCCAAGCGGGGGGGGAAGAGACCCAGTACTTC. This sequence encodes CASSQAGGEETQYF.

This clonotype was counted a few times. The chain employs TRBV20-1 and TRBJ2-6; 7 bases are shared with TRBD2. Germline assignment: CDR1 DFQATT and CDR2 SNEGSKA (reference sequence). This CDR3 comprises 15 residues. V shed 2 bases and J 1 base; nucleotides not matched to a gene: 2. The CDR3 protein is CSARKGGSGANVLTF. The DNA for the CDR3 is TGCAGTGCTAGAAAGGGAGGGTCTGGGGCCAACGTCCTGACTTTC.

In its sample, this clonotype was seen a few times. The chain has TRBV4-1 and TRBJ2-6; the D gene is possibly TRBD2 (5 bases). The length of the CDR3 is 22 residues. Germline V gene data show CDR1 as MGHRA and CDR2 as YSYEKL. The germline V and J ends were trimmed by 1 base and 3 bases, with 28 bases remaining between them. In nucleotides, the CDR3 is TGCGCCAGCAGCCAAGGGGAGTGGAGAAGGAAATCCCCCTTCGGTGGGGCCAACGTCCTGACTTTC. Its protein is CASSQGEWRRKSPFGGANVLTF.

J is TRBJ1-2 and V is TRBV20-1; tentatively, D is TRBD1 (5 bases). CDR1 and CDR2 (germline): DFQATT, SNEGSKA (reference sequence). The V end was cut by 7 bases, the J end by 8 bases, with 32 bases between. The CDR3 loop spans 17 amino acids. CDR3 nucleotide sequence: TGCAGTGTAGTAGATCCTTCCGGGACCCAAGGGTCGGTGGGCTACACCTTC. The encoded protein is CSVVDPSGTQGSVGYTF.

CDR3 amino acids: CASSLGGGRSYEQYF. The CDR3 DNA is TGCGCCAGCAGCCTAGGAGGGGGGCGCTCCTACGAGCAGTACTTC. The V gene is TRBV5-1, the J gene TRBJ2-7, with D perhaps assigned TRBD1 or TRBD2 (6 bases each). Per the germline V gene, CDR1 is SGHRS and CDR2 is YFSETQ. Trimming removed 4 bases from V and 0 bases from J, with 14 bases in between. The CDR3 has 15 amino acids.